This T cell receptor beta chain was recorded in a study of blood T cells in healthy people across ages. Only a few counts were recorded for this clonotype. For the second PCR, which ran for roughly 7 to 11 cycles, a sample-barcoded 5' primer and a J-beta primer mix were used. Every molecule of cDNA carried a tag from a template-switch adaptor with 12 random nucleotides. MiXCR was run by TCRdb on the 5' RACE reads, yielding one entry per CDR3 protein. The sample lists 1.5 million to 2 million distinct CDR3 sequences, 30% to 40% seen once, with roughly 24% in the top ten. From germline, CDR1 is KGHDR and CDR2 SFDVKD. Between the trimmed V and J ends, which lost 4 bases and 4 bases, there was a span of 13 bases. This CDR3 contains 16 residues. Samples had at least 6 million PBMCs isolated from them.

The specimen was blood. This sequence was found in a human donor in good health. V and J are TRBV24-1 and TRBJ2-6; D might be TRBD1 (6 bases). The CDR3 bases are TGTGCCACCAGTGAGCCCCAGGGGCTCGGGGCCAACGTCCTGACTTTC. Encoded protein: CATSEPQGLGANVLTF.